These T cell receptor beta chains were read from a single sample in a study of T cell changes during pregnancy in multiple sclerosis. Using immunoSEQ multiplex PCR, the repertoire was profiled, and TCRdb retains in-frame clones only, with some absent. The sample lists 70,000 to 95,000 clones, approximately 90% occurring once. The sample here was peripheral blood, taken before pregnancy. The source is a female donor with multiple sclerosis, enrolled in a pregnancy study. Each CDR3 is given without its conserved first and last residue.

CDR3 length	V gene	CDR3 protein
9	TRBV30	AWKGADTQY
12	TRBV7-2	ASSLRRGGQPQH
14	TRBV11-3	ASSPRKTEKLYEQY
12	TRBV18	ASSPTGGGETQY
12	TRBV7-3	ASSITGTGGRLA
13	TRBV7-9	ASSSPLPTGTEAF
11	TRBV7-9	ASSSLSGNTIY
15	TRBV7-8	ASSPRLAGGGTGELF
13	TRBV2	ASSDSGGSYNEQF
15	TRBV9	ASSVLGRAAGANVLT
14	TRBV4-1	ASSHSGILSNQPQH
12	TRBV6-6	ASRDTGANQPQH
9	TRBV7-2	ASSLDYWQY
14	TRBV29-1	SVEEGRLAGSDEQF
13	TRBV7-2	ASSLTPTKNTEAF
13	TRBV28	ASSPGQGQTYEQY
14	TRBV19	ASRAPGTAETQPQH
14	TRBV28	ASSLNRGTFSYEQY
13	TRBV18	ASSPNYGSYNEQF
12	TRBV7-9	ASSLVLPRDTQY
13	TRBV7-9	ASSKWGDRVDEQF
11	TRBV5-1	ASSLLRGGEQY
15	TRBV4-1	ASSQEGMGLGRGEQF
8	TRBV20-1	SARRTEAF
12	TRBV6-6	ASAEGSYNSPLH
13	TRBV7-2	ASSLEIPPRYGYT
11	TRBV5-4	ASSLTVNSPLH
14	TRBV6-6	ASSYTLTGDIYGYT
9	TRBV20-1	SAYTNYGYT
12	TRBV4-3	ASSQERGRGGYT
13	TRBV29-1	SVAPGFQGVGGYT
11	TRBV10-3	AISESIGWVQY
12	TRBV28	ASSLSQGVGPLH
13	TRBV6-5	ASSLRGGGINIQY
11	TRBV5-4	ASSLGGRETQY
11	TRBV6-6	ASLTGGITEAF
11	TRBV14	ASSQQVDYEQY
13	TRBV28	ASSMTGGAVYEQY
12	TRBV2	ASSPSGFSYEQY
14	TRBV2	ASSERSGGVRTEAF
14	TRBV11-2	ASSLGRGTRDGELF
15	TRBV6-1	ASSEGWGRGEKDTQY
12	TRBV21-1	ASSSRTGIQPQH
13	TRBV5-1	ASSLERDPEGEAF
11	TRBV7-2	ASSWGQGREQY
12	TRBV30	AWSVGGDTGELF
12	TRBV30	AWSVCRGLYGYT
14	TRBV10-2	ASSPHRFTSGNTIY